These 5 T cell receptor beta chains share one sample of origin, sequenced in a study of blood T cell repertoires in COVID-19 (dated by TCRdb to between 2020 and 2021). The library was generated by the immunoSEQ multiplex PCR assay. Not all clones reach the TCRdb copy of this immuneACCESS table, which keeps in-frame sequences only. Checked studies attribute under half of the gap to unresolved V genes and leave the rest unexplained. This sample lists 150,000 or so clones; 76% were detected once. The top ten clones comprise under 6% of the sample. Material: peripheral blood. All receptors derive from a woman older than 75 with active or convalescent COVID-19.

The CDR3 coding sequence is TGTGCCAGCAGCGTGGGACAGGCCAATTCACCCCTCCACTTT. It is translated as CASSVGQANSPLHF. The chain uses TRBV5-4 and TRBJ1-6; 8 bases are shared with TRBD1. V gave up 4 bases and J gave up 7 bases; unmatched junction bases: 4. There are 14 residues in the CDR3. CDR1 is SGHNT, CDR2 YYREEE, per germline (reference sequence).

The rearrangement joins TRBV30 to TRBJ2-7; 7 positions match TRBD1. The CDR3 sequence is 18 residues long. The trim removed 0 bases at V and 5 bases at J, leaving 19 bases unmatched. Germline V CDR1 and CDR2: GTSNPN, SVGIG (reference sequence). CDR3 sequence reads: CAWSVHPRFKTGSHEQYF. The DNA of the CDR3 is TGTGCCTGGAGTGTACATCCCCGTTTCAAGACAGGGAGCCACGAGCAGTACTTC.

J is TRBJ2-1 and V is TRBV11-2; TRBD1 matches at 7 bases. Germline values: CDR1 SGHAT, CDR2 FQNNGV. The CDR3 loop spans 15 amino acids. V shed 5 bases, J shed 2 bases, and the junction held 6 bases outside the gene matches. CDR3 sequence reads: CASSSRGQAYNEQFF. For the CDR3, the DNA is TGTGCCAGCAGCAGCAGAGGACAGGCCTACAATGAGCAGTTCTTC.

The V and J genes are TRBV5-4 and TRBJ2-2, with D hard to call. Germline loops: CDR1 SGHNT, CDR2 YYREEE (reference sequence). The length of the CDR3 is 14 residues. Deletions cut 4 bases from V and 0 bases from J, with 7 bases between. The CDR3 is CASSQIANTGELFF. The CDR3 DNA reads TGTGCCAGCAGCCAGATCGCGAACACCGGGGAGCTGTTTTTT.

This chain uses TRBV5-4 with TRBJ2-1; TRBD2 is a possible D gene (6 bases). The CDR3 is 15 residues long. The V end was cut by 4 bases, the J end by 6 bases, with 17 bases between. Germline V gene data show CDR1 as SGHNT and CDR2 as YYREEE (reference sequence). The CDR3 reads CASSRGTPRANEQFF. As DNA, the CDR3 is TGTGCCAGCAGCCGAGGGACTCCCCGGGCCAATGAGCAGTTCTTC.